Reported below is one T cell receptor (beta chain). This receptor's antigen is unknown. Per-base qualities were not stored, and no clone one base away is much larger. The record originates from a study of OX40 agonist ivuxolimab in advanced cancers. Background on the whole study: The costimulatory receptor OX40 (CD134) was targeted by ivuxolimab, a fully human IgG2 agonistic monoclonal antibody. The dose-escalation cohort was 80% to 90% male with a mean age of around 64 years, ranging from roughly 20 to 80. The monotherapy dose-escalation portion (N of about 50 patients) of the phase I ivuxolimab trial is reported in the paper. Of the 50 to 55 dose-escalation patients, hepatocellular carcinoma was present in approximately 20, melanoma in approximately 15, renal cell carcinoma in 9 and head and neck cancer in 9. Prior anti-PD-1, anti-PD-L1 or anti-CTLA-4 therapy was permitted, and checkpoint inhibitors had been received by approximately 39% of dose-escalation patients. Intravenous ivuxolimab was administered to patients every 2 weeks at six dose levels: 0.01, 0.1, 0.3, 1.5, 3 and 10 mg/kg. Partial responses occurred in three dose-escalation patients: two with cutaneous melanoma and one with hepatocellular carcinoma. The purpose of peripheral TCRbeta sequencing was to test whether ivuxolimab changed TCR sequence diversity and led to clonal T-cell expansion. What the work shows at the level of the full study, not this receptor alone: The antigen specificity of the peripheral T cells that underwent clonal expansion was not determined. In the 0.1-3.0 mg/kg groups, partial responders were among the patients with the lowest normalized peripheral clonal expansion, particularly in CD8+ T cells. At doses of 0.1 to 3.0 mg/kg, clonal expansion of both CD4+ and CD8+ blood T cells was observed from baseline to week 6. After ivuxolimab, CD8+ T cells had more expanded clones than CD4+ T cells on average. Low levels of normalized T-cell clonal expansion were also shown by some nonresponding patients.

Patients with autoimmune disease history or receiving systemic immunosuppression were excluded from the trial. Peripheral blood for TCR sequencing was collected from all dose cohorts at baseline, on cycle 4 day 1, and on cycle 7 day 1. The samples were drawn from a first-in-human, open-label, multicenter phase I dose-escalation trial of ivuxolimab. Adults with locally advanced or metastatic head and neck squamous cell, hepatocellular, melanoma or renal cell carcinoma were enrolled in the trial. Before TCR sequencing, CD4+ and CD8+ T cells were separately sorted from peripheral blood. Genomic DNA was extracted from sorted cells for sequencing of the TCRbeta CDR3 region. TCRbeta CDR3 regions were sequenced using the immunoSEQ Assay. TCRdb retrieved this table from immuneACCESS and kept in-frame rearrangements only. Not all clones are present; in checked studies, unresolved V genes account for under half, and no reason is known for the remainder. Across this sample there are about 59,000 clones, with 91% seen only once. 10% to 15% of the sample lies in the top ten.

Based on the germline V gene, the CDR1 and CDR2 sequences are SGHVS and FNYEAQ. After removal of 5 bases from V and 3 bases from J, the junction retains 8 bases not matched to a gene. The CDR3, from cysteine to phenylalanine, totals 15 residues. Only the CDR3 portion is preserved as DNA: 45 bases, with reading frame beginning at the first base. The chain uses TRBV7-6 and TRBJ2-7, with 9 bases in between that match TRBD2. The starting material was CD4+ or CD8+ T cells sorted from blood, obtained in a trial of the OX40 agonist ivuxolimab. The TCR sequence derives from an adult with an advanced solid tumor such as melanoma, head and neck, liver or kidney cancer. The bases read TGTGCCAGCAGCCTCGAACTAGCGGGCTACTACGAGCAGTACTTC. It translates to CASSLELAGYYEQYF.